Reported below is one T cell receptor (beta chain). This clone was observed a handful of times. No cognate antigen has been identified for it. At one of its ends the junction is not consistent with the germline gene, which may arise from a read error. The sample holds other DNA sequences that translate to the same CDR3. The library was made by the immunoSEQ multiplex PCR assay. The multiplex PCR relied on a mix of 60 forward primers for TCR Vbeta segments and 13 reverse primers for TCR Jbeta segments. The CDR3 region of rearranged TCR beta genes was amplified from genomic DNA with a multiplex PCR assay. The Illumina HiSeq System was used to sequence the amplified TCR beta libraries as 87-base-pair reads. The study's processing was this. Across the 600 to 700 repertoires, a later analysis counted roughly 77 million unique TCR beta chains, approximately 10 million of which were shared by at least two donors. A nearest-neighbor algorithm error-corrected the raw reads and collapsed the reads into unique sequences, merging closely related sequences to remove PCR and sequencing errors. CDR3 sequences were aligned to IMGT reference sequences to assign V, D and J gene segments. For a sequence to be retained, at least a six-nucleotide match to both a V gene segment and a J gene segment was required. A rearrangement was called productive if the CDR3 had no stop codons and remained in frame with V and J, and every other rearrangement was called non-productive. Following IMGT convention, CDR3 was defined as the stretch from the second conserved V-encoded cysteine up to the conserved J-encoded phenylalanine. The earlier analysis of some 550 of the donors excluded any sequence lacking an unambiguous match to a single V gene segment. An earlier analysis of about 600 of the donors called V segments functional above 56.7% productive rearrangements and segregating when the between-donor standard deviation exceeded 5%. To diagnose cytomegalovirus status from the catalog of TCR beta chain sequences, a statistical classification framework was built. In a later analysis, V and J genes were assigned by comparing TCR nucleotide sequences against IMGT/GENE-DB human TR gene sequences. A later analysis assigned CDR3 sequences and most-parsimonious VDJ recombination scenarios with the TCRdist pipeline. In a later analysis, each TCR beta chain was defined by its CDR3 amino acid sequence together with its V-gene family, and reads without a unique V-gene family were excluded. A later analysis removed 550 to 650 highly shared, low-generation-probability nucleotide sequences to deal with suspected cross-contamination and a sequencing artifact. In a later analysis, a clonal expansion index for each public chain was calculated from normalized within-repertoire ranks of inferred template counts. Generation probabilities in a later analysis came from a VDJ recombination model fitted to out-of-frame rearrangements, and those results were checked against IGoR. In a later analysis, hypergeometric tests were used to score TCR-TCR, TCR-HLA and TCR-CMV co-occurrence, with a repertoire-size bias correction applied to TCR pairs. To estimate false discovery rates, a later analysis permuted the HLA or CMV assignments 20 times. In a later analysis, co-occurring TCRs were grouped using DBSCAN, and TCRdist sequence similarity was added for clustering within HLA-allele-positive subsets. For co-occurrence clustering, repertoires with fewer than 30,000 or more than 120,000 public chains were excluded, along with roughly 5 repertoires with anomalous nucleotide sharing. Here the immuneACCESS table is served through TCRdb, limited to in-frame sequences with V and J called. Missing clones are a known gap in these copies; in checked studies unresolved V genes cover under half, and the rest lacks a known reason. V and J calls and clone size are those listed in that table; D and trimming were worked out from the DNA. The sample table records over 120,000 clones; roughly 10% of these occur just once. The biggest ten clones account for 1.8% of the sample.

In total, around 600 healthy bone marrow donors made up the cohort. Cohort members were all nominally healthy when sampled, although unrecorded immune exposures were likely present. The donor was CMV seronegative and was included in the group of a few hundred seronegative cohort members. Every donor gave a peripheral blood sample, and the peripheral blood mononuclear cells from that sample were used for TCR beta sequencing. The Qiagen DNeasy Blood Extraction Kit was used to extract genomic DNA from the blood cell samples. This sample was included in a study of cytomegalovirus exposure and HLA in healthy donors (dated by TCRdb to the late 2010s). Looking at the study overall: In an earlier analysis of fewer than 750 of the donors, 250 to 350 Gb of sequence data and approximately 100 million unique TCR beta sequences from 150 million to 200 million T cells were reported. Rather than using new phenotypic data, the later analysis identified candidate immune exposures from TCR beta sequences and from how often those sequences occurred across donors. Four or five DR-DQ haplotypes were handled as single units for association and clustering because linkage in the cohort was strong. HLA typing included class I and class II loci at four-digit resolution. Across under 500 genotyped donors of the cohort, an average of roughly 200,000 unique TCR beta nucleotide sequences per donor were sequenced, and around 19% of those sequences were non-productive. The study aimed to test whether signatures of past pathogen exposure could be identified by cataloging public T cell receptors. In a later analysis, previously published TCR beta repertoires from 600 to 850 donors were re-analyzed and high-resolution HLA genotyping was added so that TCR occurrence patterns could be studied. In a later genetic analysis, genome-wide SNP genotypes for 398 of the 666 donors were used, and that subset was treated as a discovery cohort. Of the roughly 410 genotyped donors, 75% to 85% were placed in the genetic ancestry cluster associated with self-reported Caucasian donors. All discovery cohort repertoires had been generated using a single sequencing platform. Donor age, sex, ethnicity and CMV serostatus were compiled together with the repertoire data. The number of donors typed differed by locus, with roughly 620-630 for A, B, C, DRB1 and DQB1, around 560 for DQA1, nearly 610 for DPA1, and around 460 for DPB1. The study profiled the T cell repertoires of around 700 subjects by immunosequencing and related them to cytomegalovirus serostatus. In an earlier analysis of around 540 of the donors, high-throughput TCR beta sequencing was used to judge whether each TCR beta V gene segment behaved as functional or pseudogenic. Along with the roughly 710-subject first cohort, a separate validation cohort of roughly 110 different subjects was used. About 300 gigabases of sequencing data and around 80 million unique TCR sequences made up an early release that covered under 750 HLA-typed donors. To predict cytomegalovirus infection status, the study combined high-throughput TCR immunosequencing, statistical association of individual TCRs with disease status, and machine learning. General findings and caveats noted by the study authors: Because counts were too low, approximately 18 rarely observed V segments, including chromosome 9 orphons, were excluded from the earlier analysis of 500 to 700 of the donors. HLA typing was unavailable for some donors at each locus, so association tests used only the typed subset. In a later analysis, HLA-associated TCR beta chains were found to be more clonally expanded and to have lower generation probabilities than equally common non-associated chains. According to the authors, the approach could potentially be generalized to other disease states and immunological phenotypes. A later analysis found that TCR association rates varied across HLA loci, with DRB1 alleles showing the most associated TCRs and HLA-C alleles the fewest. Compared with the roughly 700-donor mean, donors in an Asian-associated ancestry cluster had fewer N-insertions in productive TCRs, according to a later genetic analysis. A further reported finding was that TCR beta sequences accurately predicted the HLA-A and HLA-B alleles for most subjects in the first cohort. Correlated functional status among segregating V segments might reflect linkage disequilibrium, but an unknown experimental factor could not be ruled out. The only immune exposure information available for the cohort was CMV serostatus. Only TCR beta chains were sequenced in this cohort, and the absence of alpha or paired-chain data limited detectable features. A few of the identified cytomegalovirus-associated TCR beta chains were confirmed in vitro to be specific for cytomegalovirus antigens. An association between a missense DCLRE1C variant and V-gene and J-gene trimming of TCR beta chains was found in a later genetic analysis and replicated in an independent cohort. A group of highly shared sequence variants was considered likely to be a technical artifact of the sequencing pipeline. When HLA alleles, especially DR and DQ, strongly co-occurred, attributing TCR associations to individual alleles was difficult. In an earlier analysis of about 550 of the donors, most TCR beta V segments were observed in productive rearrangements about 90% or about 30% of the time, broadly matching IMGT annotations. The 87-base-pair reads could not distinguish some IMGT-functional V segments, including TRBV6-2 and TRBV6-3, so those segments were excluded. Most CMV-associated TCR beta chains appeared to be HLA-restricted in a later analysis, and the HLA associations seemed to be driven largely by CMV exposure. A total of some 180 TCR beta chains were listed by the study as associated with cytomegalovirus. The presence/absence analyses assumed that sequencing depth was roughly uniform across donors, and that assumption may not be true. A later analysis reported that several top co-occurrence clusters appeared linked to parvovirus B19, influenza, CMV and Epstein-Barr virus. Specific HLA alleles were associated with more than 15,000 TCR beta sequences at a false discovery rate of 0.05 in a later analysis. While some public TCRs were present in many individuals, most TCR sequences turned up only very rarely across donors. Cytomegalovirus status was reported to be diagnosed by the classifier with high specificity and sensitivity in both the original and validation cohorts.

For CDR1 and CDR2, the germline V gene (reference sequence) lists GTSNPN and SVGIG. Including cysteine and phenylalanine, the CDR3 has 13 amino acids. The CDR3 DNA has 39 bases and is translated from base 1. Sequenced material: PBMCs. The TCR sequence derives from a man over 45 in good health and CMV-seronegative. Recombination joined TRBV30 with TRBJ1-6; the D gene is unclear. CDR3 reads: CAWISTFNSPLHF. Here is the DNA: TGTGCCTGGATTAGTACCTTCAATTCACCCCTTCACTTT.